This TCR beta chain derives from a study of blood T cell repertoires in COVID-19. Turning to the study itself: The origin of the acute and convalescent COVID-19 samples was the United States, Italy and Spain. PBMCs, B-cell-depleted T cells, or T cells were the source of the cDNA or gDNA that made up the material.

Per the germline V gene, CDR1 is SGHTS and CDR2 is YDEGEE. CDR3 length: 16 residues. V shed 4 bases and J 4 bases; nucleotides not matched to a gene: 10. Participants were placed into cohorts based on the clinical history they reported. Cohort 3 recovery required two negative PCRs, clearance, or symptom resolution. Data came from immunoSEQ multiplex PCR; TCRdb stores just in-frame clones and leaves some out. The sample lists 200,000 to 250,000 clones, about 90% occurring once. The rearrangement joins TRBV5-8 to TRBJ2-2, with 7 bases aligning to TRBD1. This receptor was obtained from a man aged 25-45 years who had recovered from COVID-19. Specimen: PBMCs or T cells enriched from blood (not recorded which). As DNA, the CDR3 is TGTGCCAGCAGCGTCACCCGGGACAGCCCCACCGGGGAGCTGTTTTTT. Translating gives CASSVTRDSPTGELFF.